This T cell receptor beta chain was recorded in a study of T cells in Graves' hyperthyroidism and ophthalmopathy. Background on the study: Any treatment followed the collection of peripheral blood at initial diagnosis.

The TCR beta CDR3 regions underwent amplification using RNA transcripts as the source. The primer set for the first-round RT-PCR of the TCR CDR3 was HTBI. TCRdb passed the multiplex PCR reads through MiXCR, listing each CDR3 protein once. The sample has around 600,000 distinct CDR3 sequences, roughly 15% seen once. This CDR3 is built from 13 residues. Per germline, CDR1 SGDLS and CDR2 YYNGEE. V was shortened by 7 bases and J by 0 bases, with 10 bases between the two germline ends. At least ten counts were recorded for this clonotype. The diagnoses drew upon clinical symptoms, serum thyroxine and TRAb, thyroid ultrasound and orbital computed tomography.

This chain uses TRBV9 with TRBJ1-1, with D maybe TRBD1 (5 bases). Sequenced input: blood. This sequence was found in a woman in her 50s with Graves' ophthalmopathy. CDR3 region: CASGSRVNTEAFF. The CDR3 DNA sequence: TGTGCCAGCGGAAGCAGGGTGAACACTGAAGCTTTCTTT. The full variable domain, in which reference TRBV9 and TRBJ1-1 provide the parts outside the CDR3, is DSGVTQTPKHLITATGQRVTLRCSPRSGDLSVYWYQQSLDQGLQFLIQYYNGEERAKGNILERFSAQQFPDLHSELNLSSLELGDSALYFCASGSRVNTEAFFGQGTRLTVV.